These 31 T cell receptor beta chains came from one sample sequenced in a study of a mutant IDH1 vaccine in newly diagnosed glioma. Generated by immunoSEQ multiplex PCR, the TCRdb table keeps only in-frame clones and is missing some. The data show 70,000 to 90,000 clones, about 82% seen once. Documented time point: week 23, last vaccination. One vaccine dose held 300 ug of mutant IDH1 20-mer peptide and came with topical imiquimod. No antigen is known for these receptors. The sequenced sample was PBMCs, obtained from a glioma patient whose treatment included an IDH1 peptide vaccine. These receptors came from a man aged 25-40 years with glioma. Some clones in this sample may be carry-over from other donors' samples.

V and J are TRBV2 and TRBJ1-2; TRBD1 aligns across 7 bases. Germline values: CDR1 SNHLY, CDR2 FYNNEI. This CDR3 spans 14 amino acids. With 7 bases clipped from V and 7 bases from J, the junction kept 12 bases outside the gene matches. Written as DNA, the CDR3 is TGTGCCAGCACCGGGGAGGGGGCGGGATTTGGCTACACCTTC. Its protein is CASTGEGAGFGYTF.

The genes are TRBV4-1 and TRBJ2-5; 7 bases are a match to TRBD1. The CDR3 is 14 residues long. J lost 4 bases, V lost 2 bases, and 4 bases had no gene match. Germline loops: CDR1 MGHRA, CDR2 YSYEKL. CDR3 residues: CASSQPRGRETQYF. The CDR3 DNA sequence: TGCGCCAGCAGCCAACCCAGGGGGAGAGAGACCCAGTACTTC.

This clone was observed a single time. The chain joins TRBV29-1 to TRBJ2-5; no reliable D call. From germline, CDR1 is SQVTM and CDR2 ANQGSEA. Trimming removed 6 bases from V and 5 bases from J, with 13 bases in between. There are 12 residues in the CDR3. CDR3 loop: CSVVGNSETQYF. The CDR3, as DNA: TGCAGCGTCGTGGGGAATTCGGAGACCCAGTACTTC.

V is TRBV19 and J is TRBJ2-3; D gene ambiguous. The CDR3 is 12 residues long. V lost 5 bases and J 4 bases, leaving 7 bases between the germline ends. Germline assignment: CDR1 LNHDA and CDR2 SQIVND (reference sequence). The CDR3 loop is CASSPRADTQYF. CDR3 sequence (DNA): TGTGCCAGTAGTCCCCGGGCAGATACGCAGTATTTT.

The CDR3 DNA reads TGTGCCAGCAGTAGTATACGGGGGAGGGACTATGGCTACACCTTC. Protein: CASSSIRGRDYGYTF. The chain links TRBV28 to TRBJ1-2; maybe TRBD1 (5 bases). The V end lost 5 bases, the J end lost 3 bases, and 16 bases lay between the germline ends. This CDR3 is 15 amino acids long. Germline lookup yields CDR1 MDHEN and CDR2 SYDVKM.

The chain employs TRBV19 and TRBJ1-1; D possibly corresponds to TRBD1 (5 bases). Per germline, CDR1 LNHDA and CDR2 SQIVND (reference sequence). The CDR3 runs to 13 residues. Trimming cost V 3 bases and J 4 bases, with 9 bases left between them. The CDR3 sequence: CASSIEQGTEAFF. CDR3 bases: TGTGCCAGTAGTATTGAGCAGGGCACTGAAGCTTTCTTT.

The V gene is TRBV7-9, the J gene TRBJ1-4; D ambiguous. Germline V gene lookup returns CDR1 SEHNR and CDR2 FQNEAQ (reference sequence). The CDR3 totals 16 residues. The V and J ends lost 4 bases and 4 bases respectively, with 16 bases between them. DNA of the CDR3: TGTGCCAGCAGCTCCATGGAAGGCGGCTATAATGAAAAACTGTTTTTT. This encodes CASSSMEGGYNEKLFF.

This rearrangement joins TRBV6-5 to TRBJ2-7, with 11 bases lining up with TRBD2. CDR3 length equals 15 residues. Germline V gives CDR1 MNHEY, CDR2 SVGAGI. V shed 6 bases, J shed 1 base, and the junction held 5 bases outside the gene matches. The CDR3 nucleotides are TGTGCCAGCAGCCTTACTAGCGGGAGATCCTACGAGCAGTACTTC. This gives the protein CASSLTSGRSYEQYF.

The chain combines TRBV5-1 with TRBJ2-7; no firm D call. This CDR3 has 15 amino acids. Trimming left V 0 bases short and J 2 bases short, with 12 bases between. Per the germline V gene, CDR1 is SGHRS and CDR2 is YFSETQ. The CDR3 DNA follows: TGCGCCAGCAGCTTGGGTTGGGGTCGGACCTACGAGCAGTACTTC. Translating gives CASSLGWGRTYEQYF.

The chain recombines TRBV4-3 with TRBJ2-1; TRBD2 is a possible D gene (5 bases). The CDR3 spans 14 residues. Trimming shortened V by 0 bases and J by 15 bases, and 18 bases separated the two germline ends. The germline CDR1 and CDR2 sequences are LGHNA and YSLEER. The CDR3 coding sequence is TGCGCCAGCAGCCAAGATCGATGGGGAGAAGACCCGTTCTTC. It translates to CASSQDRWGEDPFF.

The chain joins TRBV7-2 to TRBJ2-2; D possibly uses TRBD1 or TRBD2 (5 bases each). V was trimmed by 4 bases and J by 4 bases, leaving 10 bases between them. The germline gives CDR1 SGHTA, CDR2 FQGNSA. The CDR3 consists of 14 residues. The DNA for the CDR3 is TGTGCCAGCAGCTCGGGACGGCCCACCGGGGAGCTGTTTTTT. It specifies CASSSGRPTGELFF.

This chain links TRBV4-1 with TRBJ1-6; no reliable D call. This CDR3 contains 13 residues. Germline V gene sequence: CDR1 MGHRA, CDR2 YSYEKL. Trimming pared 0 bases from V and 9 bases from J, leaving 6 bases between. The CDR3 DNA reads as TGCGCCAGCAGCCAAGATGGACTTTCACCCCTCCACTTT. This translates into CASSQDGLSPLHF.

The chain joins TRBV18 to TRBJ1-2; perhaps TRBD1 as D (5 bases). The CDR3 is 14 amino acids. V was shortened by 0 bases and J by 4 bases, with 9 bases between the two germline ends. Looked up from germline, CDR1 is KGHSH and CDR2 is LQKENI. The CDR3 nucleotides are TGTGCCAGCTCACCACCGACAGAGAGCTATGGCTACACCTTC. It codes for CASSPPTESYGYTF. Full variable domain (outside the CDR3, taken from reference TRBV18 and TRBJ1-2): NAGVMQNPRHLVRRRGQEARLRCSPMKGHSHVYWYRQLPEEGLKFMVYLQKENIIDESGMPKERFSAEFPKEGPSILRIQQVVRGDSAAYFCASSPPTESYGYTFGSGTRLTVV.

This clone has a handful of counts. The chain links TRBV4-2 to TRBJ1-2, with a weak D call TRBD1 (5 bases). CDR1 LGHNA and CDR2 YNFKEQ come from the germline V gene. V lost 0 bases and J 2 bases, leaving 7 bases between the germline ends. The CDR3 covers 14 residues. The CDR3 region has the DNA TGTGCCAGCAGCCAAGATCGGGGGAACTATGGCTACACCTTC. Translated, it gives CASSQDRGNYGYTF.

The rearrangement joins TRBV30 to TRBJ1-6; D is perhaps TRBD1 (6 bases). Germline values: CDR1 GTSNPN, CDR2 SVGIG (reference sequence). This CDR3 is built from 14 residues. V dropped 3 bases and J dropped 4 bases, with 10 bases sitting between them. CDR3 protein: CAWSRGRYNSPLHF. CDR3 bases: TGTGCCTGGAGCAGGGGCCGTTATAATTCACCCCTCCACTTT.

The rearrangement uses TRBV15 and TRBJ1-4; D remains unclear. CDR3 length: 16 residues. V shed 4 bases and J shed 0 bases, with 12 bases lying between them. Germline CDR1 and CDR2: LNHNV and YYDKDF (reference sequence). The chain's CDR3 is CATSTFPTATNEKLFF. The CDR3 DNA reads TGTGCCACCAGCACTTTTCCCACCGCAACTAATGAAAAACTGTTTTTT.

The chain recombines TRBV30 with TRBJ2-5; D gene uncertain. The CDR3 sequence is 11 residues long. Germline CDR1 is GTSNPN and CDR2 is SVGIG (reference sequence). V lost 0 bases, J lost 5 bases, and 4 bases lay in between. For the CDR3, the DNA is TGTGCCTGGAGTGTTAGGGAGACCCAGTACTTC. Amino acids: CAWSVRETQYF.

This chain links TRBV4-1 with TRBJ2-7, with 7 positions matching TRBD1. Germline lookup yields CDR1 MGHRA and CDR2 YSYEKL. The CDR3 is made up of 15 amino acids. The junction had 6 bases not matched to a gene; V was cut back by 0 bases and J by 4 bases. CDR3 DNA: TGCGCCAGCAGCCAAGAGGGCAGGGGGAGATACGAGCAGTACTTC. Translation gives CASSQEGRGRYEQYF.

The chain employs TRBV5-3 and TRBJ1-1; TRBD1 matches at 8 bases. TRBV5-3 is assigned to the ORF class and has an uncertain function. The V gene end was trimmed by 4 bases and the J gene end by 8 bases; junction bases not matched to a gene: 7. The CDR3 contains 13 residues. CDR3 DNA sequence: TGTGCCAGAAGCCCCGGCCAGGGGGCAGAAGCTTTCTTT. Its translation is CARSPGQGAEAFF.

The chain couples TRBV9 to TRBJ2-7, with 7 nucleotides matching TRBD2. The CDR3 covers 14 residues. The ends lost 0 bases at V and 6 bases at J; junction bases unmatched: 6. Per germline, CDR1 SGDLS and CDR2 YYNGEE. The CDR3 protein is CASSVGGGDFEQYF. CDR3 nucleotides: TGTGCCAGCAGCGTAGGGGGAGGGGACTTCGAGCAGTACTTC.

Regarding this clone: A read error may account for a junction end that differs from germline. The gene calls are TRBV14 and TRBJ2-1, with 7 bases that match TRBD2. The CDR3 loop spans 17 amino acids. From germline, CDR1 is SGHDN and CDR2 FVKESK. The CDR3 sequence: CASSRHGRRGGYNERFF. As DNA, the CDR3 is TGTGCCAGCAGCCGCCACGGGAGGAGAGGAGGCTACAATGAGCGGTTCTTC.

This clone has just one count. V and J are TRBV6-5 and TRBJ1-1, with TRBD1 matching 7 bases. This CDR3 comprises 13 residues. The germline gives CDR1 MNHEY, CDR2 SVGAGI. The ends lost 7 bases at V and 12 bases at J; junction bases unmatched: 14. CDR3 DNA: TGTGCCAGCATCCCGACAGGGACGGGGGCAACTTTCTTT. It yields the protein CASIPTGTGATFF.

The rearrangement links TRBV4-1 to TRBJ1-6; the D is unclear. This CDR3 comprises 17 residues. With 0 bases removed from V and 14 bases from J, the gap between germline ends came to 23 bases. The germline V gene has CDR1 MGHRA and CDR2 YSYEKL. CDR3 bases: TGCGCCAGCAGCCAAGAGGAGGGCCATTTTGAGCTTATTTCCCTCCACTTT. Its protein product is CASSQEEGHFELISLHF.

V usage is TRBV7-2 and J usage is TRBJ1-3, with D possibly matching TRBD1 (5 bases). V was pared by 4 bases and J by 2 bases, with 6 bases between. Germline V gene lookup returns CDR1 SGHTA and CDR2 FQGNSA. The CDR3 sequence is 13 residues long. The CDR3 region has the DNA TGTGCCAGCAGCTCCAGGGCTGGAAACACCATATATTTT. Translating gives CASSSRAGNTIYF. The variable domain in full, with the rest retrieved from reference TRBV7-2 and TRBJ1-3, is GAGVSQSPSNKVTEKGKDVELRCDPISGHTALYWYRQSLGQGLEFLIYFQGNSAPDKSGLPSDRFSAERTGGSVSTLTIQRTQQEDSAVYLCASSSRAGNTIYFGEGSWLTVV.

The rearrangement links TRBV15 to TRBJ2-1; tentative D call: TRBD2 (5 bases). The CDR3 runs to 17 residues. Germline CDR1 and CDR2: LNHNV and YYDKDF (reference sequence). Trimming shortened V by 1 base and J by 5 bases, and 18 bases separated the two germline ends. This CDR3 reads CATSRVGYGIGNNEQFF. The CDR3 region has the DNA TGTGCCACCAGCAGAGTCGGGTACGGGATTGGTAACAATGAGCAGTTCTTC. The variable domain in full, completed from reference TRBV15 and TRBJ2-1, reads DAMVIQNPRYQVTQFGKPVTLSCSQTLNHNVMYWYQQKSSQAPKLLFHYYDKDFNNEADTPDNFQSRRPNTSFCFLDIRSPGLGDTAMYLCATSRVGYGIGNNEQFFGPGTRLTVL.

This clone was seen a few times. The V call is TRBV28, the J call TRBJ2-3; unclear D gene. The V and J ends lost 7 bases and 0 bases respectively, with 11 bases between them. Germline V gene sequence: CDR1 MDHEN, CDR2 SYDVKM. This CDR3 is built from 14 residues. The CDR3 sequence: CASTPMDSTDTQYF. The CDR3 bases are TGTGCCAGCACACCCATGGACAGCACAGATACGCAGTATTTT.

This sequence joins TRBV11-2 and TRBJ2-7; D might be TRBD1 or TRBD2, each matching 5 bases. The germline V gene encodes CDR1 SGHAT and CDR2 FQNNGV. The germline V and J ends were trimmed by 4 bases and 0 bases, with 13 bases remaining between them. The CDR3 has 15 amino acids. The CDR3: CASSSTRGPSYEQYF. The CDR3, as DNA: TGTGCCAGCAGCTCCACCCGGGGCCCCTCCTACGAGCAGTACTTC. The variable domain in full, completed from reference TRBV11-2 and TRBJ2-7, reads EAGVAQSPRYKIIEKRQSVAFWCNPISGHATLYWYQQILGQGPKLLIQFQNNGVVDDSQLPKDRFSAERLKGVDSTLKIQPAKLEDSAVYLCASSSTRGPSYEQYFGPGTRLTVT.

The V call is TRBV10-3, the J call TRBJ2-2; D may match TRBD1 or TRBD2 (5 bases each). V was pared by 2 bases and J by 7 bases, with 17 bases between. Germline-derived CDR1 and CDR2 are ENHRY and SYGVKD. The CDR3 is 16 amino acids. As DNA, the CDR3 is TGTGCCATCAGTGAGCAAGAGGGGAGCGGTGGCGGGGAGCTGTTTTTT. Translation gives CAISEQEGSGGGELFF.

The rearrangement uses TRBV5-1 and TRBJ2-5; 7 nucleotides line up with TRBD1. CDR1 SGHRS and CDR2 YFSETQ come from the germline V gene. V lost 4 bases and J lost 3; bases outside the gene matches: 6. The CDR3 has 14 amino acids. The CDR3 sequence is CASSPSDREETQYF. CDR3 DNA sequence: TGCGCCAGCAGCCCTAGTGACAGGGAAGAGACCCAGTACTTC.

This chain links TRBV19 with TRBJ2-5; 11 positions match TRBD1. CDR3 length: 16 amino acids. The V gene end was trimmed by 4 bases and the J gene end by 5 bases; junction bases not matched to a gene: 9. The V gene's germline CDR1 is LNHDA and CDR2 SQIVND (reference sequence). The CDR3 DNA is TGTGCCAGTAGTACCCCCGGGACAGGGGGATGGGAGACCCAGTACTTC. This sequence encodes CASSTPGTGGWETQYF.

This clone came up a few times. V gene TRBV30 combines with J gene TRBJ1-1; no clear D. The length of the CDR3 is 14 residues. The germline V gene has CDR1 GTSNPN and CDR2 SVGIG (reference sequence). Trimming pared 0 bases from V and 1 base from J, leaving 9 bases between. Written as DNA, the CDR3 is TGTGCCTGGAGTGTACCCGGGAGGAACACTGAAGCTTTCTTT. Protein sequence: CAWSVPGRNTEAFF.